The source of this T cell receptor beta chain is a study of early T cells in non-severe SARS-CoV-2 infection. Study in general: Sequencing input comprised bulk RNA from unsorted whole blood; chain pairing was not available. Whole-study results and caveats: Missing private and CD4 specificities, VDJdb matching favored anti-spike CD8 responses.

V shed 2 bases and J shed 6 bases, with 13 bases lying between them. The CDR3 spans 14 residues. CDR1 SGHVS and CDR2 FNYEAQ come from the germline V gene. Individual cDNA molecules received unique molecular identifiers during library preparation. TCRdb re-analysed the 5' RACE reads in MiXCR, keeping a single row per CDR3 protein. The repertoire has approximately 84,000 distinct CDR3 sequences, under 15% of them found once; the top ten carry around 5.4%. Concerning this clonotype: Its antigen is unidentified.

The sequence was collected from an adult who was a healthcare worker with PCR-confirmed SARS-CoV-2 infection or an uninfected control (not recorded which). The J gene is TRBJ2-5, the V gene TRBV7-6; D is perhaps TRBD2 (6 bases). Sequences were obtained from whole blood. CDR3 protein: CASSLTAGSQTQYF. CDR3 DNA sequence: TGTGCCAGCAGCTTAACGGCGGGGTCACAGACCCAGTACTTC.